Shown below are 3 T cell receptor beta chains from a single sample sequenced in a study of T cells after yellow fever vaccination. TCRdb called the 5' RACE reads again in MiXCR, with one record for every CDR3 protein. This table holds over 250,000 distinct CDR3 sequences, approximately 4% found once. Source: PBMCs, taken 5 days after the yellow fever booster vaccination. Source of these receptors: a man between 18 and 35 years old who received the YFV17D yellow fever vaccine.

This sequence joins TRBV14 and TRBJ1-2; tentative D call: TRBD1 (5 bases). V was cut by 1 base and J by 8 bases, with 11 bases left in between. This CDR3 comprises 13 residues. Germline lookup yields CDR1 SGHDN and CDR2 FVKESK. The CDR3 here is CASSQGDLGGYTF. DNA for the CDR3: TGTGCCAGCAGCCAAGGGGACCTGGGAGGCTACACCTTC.

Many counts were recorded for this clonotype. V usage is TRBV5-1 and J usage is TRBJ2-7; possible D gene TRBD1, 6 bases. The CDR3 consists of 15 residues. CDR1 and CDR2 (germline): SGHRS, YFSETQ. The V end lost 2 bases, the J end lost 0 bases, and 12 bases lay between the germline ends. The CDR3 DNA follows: TGCGCCAGCAGCTTAAGCCAGGGGACCTCCTACGAGCAGTACGTC. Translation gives CASSLSQGTSYEQYV.

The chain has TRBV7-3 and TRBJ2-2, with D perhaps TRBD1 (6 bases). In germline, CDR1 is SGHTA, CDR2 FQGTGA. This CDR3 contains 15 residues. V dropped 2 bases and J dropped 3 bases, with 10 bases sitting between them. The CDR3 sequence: CASSLGNRDTGELFF. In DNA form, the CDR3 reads TGTGCCAGCAGCTTAGGGAACAGGGACACCGGGGAGCTGTTTTTT.